This entry lists 10 T cell receptor beta chains sequenced from one sample in a study of T-cell reconstitution after alpha-beta-depleted transplantation in children. It was with unique molecular identifiers that the TCRbeta library was prepared. TCRdb re-derived calls from the PCR reads in MiXCR, one entry per CDR3 protein. The sample comprises 600,000 to 800,000 distinct CDR3 sequences, roughly 13% of which are singletons, and around 0.76% rests with the top ten. The sample was PBMCs, taken before TCRalphabeta/CD19-depleted stem cell transplant. Receptor source: a girl aged 2 to 9 with congenital amegakaryocytic thrombocytopenia, due to receive a stem cell transplant.

The chain has TRBV20-1 and TRBJ2-7; 8 bases match TRBD1. This CDR3 contains 15 residues. Trimming took 0 bases from V and 2 from J; bases not matched to a gene: 6. Germline CDR1 reads DFQATT; CDR2 reads SNEGSKA (reference sequence). The CDR3: CSARDYRTGPYEQYF. For the CDR3, the DNA is TGCAGTGCTAGAGATTACCGGACAGGGCCCTACGAGCAGTACTTC.

This clonotype showed up many times. The chain joins TRBV5-1 to TRBJ1-1; D is possibly TRBD1 (6 bases). CDR3 size: 15 residues. Trimming took off 3 bases at V and 1 base at J, with 13 bases between the two ends. Germline values: CDR1 SGHRS, CDR2 YFSETQ. CDR3 sequence reads: CASSSRGATNTEAFF. CDR3 coding DNA: TGCGCCAGCAGCTCCCGGGGGGCAACGAACACTGAAGCTTTCTTT.

The chain combines TRBV20-1 with TRBJ2-7; D perhaps matches TRBD2 (6 bases). Between the trimmed V and J ends, which lost 7 bases and 3 bases, there was a span of 16 bases. Per germline, CDR1 DFQATT and CDR2 SNEGSKA (reference sequence). The CDR3 has 13 amino acids. CDR3 sequence: CSGLSGPSYEQYF. The CDR3 DNA sequence: TGCAGTGGCTTAAGCGGGCCGAGCTACGAGCAGTACTTC.

The chain employs TRBV5-1 and TRBJ2-2; D gene unclear. The length of the CDR3 is 13 residues. Germline loops: CDR1 SGHRS, CDR2 YFSETQ. V dropped 7 bases and J dropped 4 bases, with 11 bases sitting between them. CDR3 residues: CASLPDLTGELFF. Here the CDR3 DNA reads TGCGCCAGCCTCCCGGACCTCACCGGGGAGCTGTTTTTT.

This clonotype was counted at least ten times. The chain carries TRBV20-1 and TRBJ2-7; 7 nucleotides align to TRBD1. Germline V gives CDR1 DFQATT, CDR2 SNEGSKA (reference sequence). This CDR3 is built from 15 residues. V shed 0 bases and J 3 bases; nucleotides not matched to a gene: 8. The CDR3 DNA reads as TGCAGTGCTAGAGACGGGGACAGTGTTTTCTACGAGCAGTACTTC. Residues: CSARDGDSVFYEQYF.

This clonotype was counted only a few times. V gene TRBV7-2 combines with J gene TRBJ2-5; D is perhaps TRBD2 (5 bases). Looked up from germline, CDR1 is SGHTA and CDR2 is FQGNSA. Trimming left V 5 bases short and J 8 bases short, with 21 bases between. The CDR3 loop spans 15 amino acids. CDR3 sequence (DNA): TGTGCCAGCAGCCCGAAGTCTGAGGGTGACGGAACCCAGTACTTC. Protein product: CASSPKSEGDGTQYF.

The rearrangement links TRBV20-1 to TRBJ1-6; a weak D match, TRBD1 (5 bases). This CDR3 region has 16 residues. In germline, CDR1 is DFQATT, CDR2 SNEGSKA (reference sequence). The V end lost 3 bases, the J end lost 0 bases, and 12 bases lay between the germline ends. In nucleotides, the CDR3 is TGCAGTGCTAGCCGCGCAGGGAGCTCCTATAATTCACCCCTCCACTTT. Protein: CSASRAGSSYNSPLHF.

This clonotype was seen more than once but under ten times. The chain employs TRBV6-2 or TRBV6-3 and TRBJ2-1; D tentatively reads TRBD1 or TRBD2 (5 bases each). The V end was cut by 10 bases, the J end by 6 bases, with 16 bases between. Looked up from germline, CDR1 is MNHEY and CDR2 is SVGEGT. This CDR3 is built from 13 residues. The CDR3 nucleotides read TGTGCCATCCGGGGACCCATGGGCAATGAGCAGTTCTTC. Translated: CAIRGPMGNEQFF.

The rearrangement joins TRBV6-6 to TRBJ2-7; no firm D call. CDR3 length: 12 amino acids. CDR1 MNHNY and CDR2 SVGAGI come from the germline V gene (reference sequence). The ends were cut back, 8 bases at V and 0 bases at J, with 8 bases in the middle. The CDR3 nucleotides are TGTGCCAGCGCGAGGAGCTCCTACGAGCAGTACTTC. Encoded protein: CASARSSYEQYF.

A word on this clonotype: Sequence at one end of the junction differs from germline and may be a read error. The chain combines TRBV7-9 with TRBJ2-7; 10 bases fit TRBD2. There are 14 residues in the CDR3. The V gene's germline CDR1 is SEHNR and CDR2 FQNEAQ (reference sequence). DNA of the CDR3: TGTGCCAGCAGCCTTAGCGGGAGGACCTACGAGCAGAACTTC. Its translation: CASSLSGRTYEQNF.